The table lists the clone carrying this TCR beta chain with many counts. The data are from a study of blood T cells in healthy people across ages. The authors ran a second PCR of about 6 to 12 cycles using a sample-barcoded 5' primer and a J-beta primer mix. Using its own MiXCR run on the 5' RACE reads, TCRdb lists one record per CDR3 protein. Altogether around 1,900,000 distinct CDR3 sequences are present, approximately 39% being singletons, with the ten largest covering 23%. Germline assignment: CDR1 SQVTM and CDR2 ANQGSEA. V dropped 0 bases and J dropped 5 bases, with 13 bases sitting between them. The CDR3 has 14 residues.

The J gene is TRBJ2-5, the V gene TRBV29-1; D call uncertain. The sequenced material came from blood. The clonotype was recovered from a human donor in good health. The CDR3, as DNA: TGCAGCGTTGAAGATCGAGTCATGGGCGAGACCCAGTACTTC. This sequence encodes CSVEDRVMGETQYF. Variable domain in full (rest from reference TRBV29-1 and TRBJ2-5): SAVISQKPSRDICQRGTSLTIQCQVDSQVTMMFWYRQQPGQSLTLIATANQGSEATYESGFVIDKFPISRPNLTFSTLTVSNMSPEDSSIYLCSVEDRVMGETQYFGPGTRLLVL.